This T cell receptor beta chain appears in the sequencing data of a study of technical replicates of blood from several donors. Trimming cost V 4 bases and J 0 bases, with 13 bases left between them. The germline CDR1 and CDR2 sequences are MGHDK and SYGVNS. The CDR3 covers 15 residues. Method: immunoSEQ multiplex PCR; TCRdb's copy keeps in-frame clones and lacks some. The table includes about 59,000 clones, 93% detected once. The receptor was derived from a human donor in good health. Some clones in this sample may be carry-over from other donors' samples. Sequenced sample: PBMCs. The V gene is TRBV25-1, the J gene TRBJ2-7; D possibly corresponds to TRBD2 (5 bases). The CDR3 loop is CASSGTDLSSYEQYF. CDR3 sequence (DNA): TGTGCCAGCAGTGGCACGGACTTGAGCTCCTACGAGCAGTACTTC.